Listed here are 21 T cell receptor beta chains from one sample, sequenced in a study of early T cells in non-severe SARS-CoV-2 infection. TCRdb analysed the 5' RACE reads with MiXCR anew, one entry per CDR3 protein. Of around 80,000 distinct CDR3 sequences listed, around 13% are singletons. The sample comprised whole blood. These receptor sequences come from an adult who was a healthcare worker with PCR-confirmed SARS-CoV-2 infection or an uninfected control (not recorded which).

This chain links TRBV29-1 with TRBJ2-2; D ambiguous. CDR1 SQVTM and CDR2 ANQGSEA come from the germline V gene. Trimming pared 4 bases from V and 6 bases from J, leaving 15 bases between. The CDR3 loop spans 14 amino acids. CDR3 bases: TGCAGCGTTGCCTTCAACATAGTGGCCGGGGAGCTGTTTTTT. Protein product: CSVAFNIVAGELFF.

The rearrangement links TRBV11-2 to TRBJ2-7, with 8 bases fitting TRBD2. The germline gives CDR1 SGHAT, CDR2 FQNNGV. The CDR3 length is 14 residues. V lost 3 bases and J lost 3; bases outside the gene matches: 4. DNA for the CDR3: TGTGCCAGCAGCTTGAGACTAGCGAGCTACGAGCAGTACTTC. Its protein is CASSLRLASYEQYF.

In its sample, this clonotype was seen a few times. The chain has TRBV12-3 or TRBV12-4 and TRBJ2-3; D might be TRBD1 or TRBD2, each matching 6 bases. The germline V and J ends were trimmed by 3 bases and 2 bases, with 12 bases remaining between them. The CDR3 has 15 amino acids. The CDR3 DNA reads TGTGCCAGCAGTTTTTGGGGGGCCAACACAGATACGCAGTATTTT. Amino acid sequence: CASSFWGANTDTQYF.

The rearrangement links TRBV7-2 to TRBJ1-1; D uncertain. Between the trimmed V and J ends, which lost 2 bases and 4 bases, there was a span of 8 bases. The CDR3 length is 13 residues. CDR1 is SGHTA, CDR2 FQGNSA, per germline. The CDR3, as DNA: TGTGCCAGCAGCTTATACGAGGGCACTGAAGCTTTCTTT. Translation gives CASSLYEGTEAFF.

This clonotype showed up just a few times. V usage is TRBV12-3 or TRBV12-4 and J usage is TRBJ1-2, with 7 bases aligning to TRBD1. The CDR3 sequence is 15 residues long. Trimming cost V 3 bases and J 6 bases; bases outside gene matches: 10. Here the CDR3 reads CASSLAGTASHGYTF. The CDR3 DNA reads as TGTGCCAGCAGTTTGGCTGGGACAGCTTCTCATGGCTACACCTTC.

This clonotype has a count of ten or more. The chain couples TRBV7-2 to TRBJ1-5; unclear D gene. Trimming removed 6 bases at V and 8 bases at J, with 17 bases between. Germline V CDR1 and CDR2: SGHTA, FQGNSA. CDR3 length: 14 residues. The CDR3 loop reads CASRPGRLGEPQHF. Written as DNA, the CDR3 is TGTGCCAGCAGACCTGGACGGCTCGGAGAGCCCCAGCATTTT. Full variable domain (outside the CDR3, taken from reference TRBV7-2 and TRBJ1-5): GAGVSQSPSNKVTEKGKDVELRCDPISGHTALYWYRQSLGQGLEFLIYFQGNSAPDKSGLPSDRFSAERTGGSVSTLTIQRTQQEDSAVYLCASRPGRLGEPQHFGDGTRLSIL.

This clonotype was recorded at least ten times. This chain joins TRBV10-2 and TRBJ2-7; D is undetermined. The CDR3 has 13 amino acids. CDR1 and CDR2 (germline): WSHSY, SAAADI. V lost 2 bases and J lost 2, with 7 bases in between. CDR3 in amino acids: CASSEQAPYEQYF. CDR3 DNA: TGCGCCAGCAGTGAGCAGGCCCCCTACGAGCAGTACTTC.

The chain carries TRBV7-2 and TRBJ2-5; D gene unclear. V lost 3 bases and J 5 bases, leaving 13 bases between the germline ends. Germline V gene lookup returns CDR1 SGHTA and CDR2 FQGNSA. The CDR3 is made up of 14 amino acids. DNA for the CDR3: TGTGCCAGCAGCTTCTTCGGGCAATCGGAGACCCAGTACTTC. Residues: CASSFFGQSETQYF.

This clonotype was observed a few times. The chain recombines TRBV6-4 with TRBJ2-1; 8 bases are shared with TRBD2. Germline CDR1 reads MRHNA; CDR2 reads SNTAGT. This CDR3 spans 15 amino acids. J was trimmed by 4 bases and V by 4 bases; bases with no gene match: 6. The DNA of the CDR3 is TGTGCCAGCAGTGTGAGCGGGGGTGATTACAATGAGCAGTTCTTC. Translation: CASSVSGGDYNEQFF.

J is TRBJ2-5 and V is TRBV25-1, with D possibly TRBD1 on 6 matching bases. Between the trimmed V and J ends, which lost 6 bases and 7 bases, there was a span of 12 bases. Germline lookup yields CDR1 MGHDK and CDR2 SYGVNS. The CDR3 length is 12 residues. CDR3 nucleotide sequence: TGTGCCAGCAGGGACAGCTTCTTGACCCAGTACTTC. Translating it yields CASRDSFLTQYF.

The chain combines TRBV12-3 or TRBV12-4 with TRBJ1-5; 7 bases align to TRBD1. Unmatched junction bases numbered 6, after V lost 3 bases and J lost 7 bases. The CDR3 is made up of 14 amino acids. The CDR3 loop reads CASSFDRAGQPQHF. Written as DNA, the CDR3 is TGTGCCAGCAGTTTCGACAGGGCCGGGCAGCCCCAGCATTTT.

This clonotype has a handful of counts. Here the CDR3 reads CASSFIGTGSGELFF. CDR3 nucleotides: TGTGCCAGCAGCTTCATCGGGACAGGGTCCGGGGAGCTGTTTTTT. V and J are TRBV5-4 and TRBJ2-2, with 9 bases aligning to TRBD1. Per the germline V gene, CDR1 is SGHNT and CDR2 is YYREEE (reference sequence). The CDR3 length is 15 residues. Trimming took 2 bases from V and 6 from J; bases not matched to a gene: 5.

V is TRBV5-4 and J is TRBJ2-2, with D perhaps given as TRBD1 or TRBD2 (5 bases each). The CDR3 has 14 residues. V lost 4 bases, J lost 8 bases, and 15 bases lay in between. Germline lookup yields CDR1 SGHNT and CDR2 YYREEE (reference sequence). The CDR3 sequence: CASSRPGPLGELFF. In nucleotides, the CDR3 is TGTGCCAGCAGCAGGCCGGGGCCGCTGGGGGAGCTGTTTTTT.

This clonotype was seen a single time. The J gene is TRBJ1-1, the V gene TRBV7-2, with 7 bases aligning to TRBD1. This CDR3 is built from 11 residues. Germline V CDR1 and CDR2: SGHTA, FQGNSA. The V gene end was trimmed by 3 bases and the J gene end by 11 bases; junction bases not matched to a gene: 3. In DNA form, the CDR3 reads TGTGCCAGCAGCTTGACAGGGATCGCTTTCTTT. It encodes CASSLTGIAFF.

This clonotype was found many times. The gene calls are TRBV3-1 and TRBJ1-1, with D uncertain. The V gene's germline CDR1 is LGHDT and CDR2 YNNKEL (reference sequence). The CDR3 covers 12 residues. With 4 bases removed from V and 8 bases from J, the gap between germline ends came to 11 bases. CDR3 nucleotides: TGTGCCAGCAGCCCCCCGAAAGGAGAAGCTTTCTTT. Protein product: CASSPPKGEAFF.

This clonotype was observed at least ten times. The chain uses TRBV6-4 and TRBJ2-3; 7 bases align to TRBD1. V trimming: 3 bases; J trimming: 0 bases; junction bases outside the gene matches: 6. CDR3 length equals 16 residues. The germline gives CDR1 MRHNA, CDR2 SNTAGT. The CDR3, as DNA: TGTGCCAGCAGTGAGTTTGGGACAGCTAGCACAGATACGCAGTATTTT. It encodes CASSEFGTASTDTQYF.

This clonotype was counted at least ten times. The chain couples TRBV12-3 or TRBV12-4 to TRBJ2-7; D may be TRBD1 (6 bases). Between the trimmed V and J ends, which lost 2 bases and 1 base, there was a span of 6 bases. The CDR3 runs to 13 residues. As DNA, the CDR3 is TGTGCCAGCAGTTTACAGGGGTCCTACGAGCAGTACTTC. Amino acids: CASSLQGSYEQYF.

The chain joins TRBV15 to TRBJ1-6, with a tentative D call TRBD1 (5 bases). CDR3 length equals 12 residues. Trimming stripped 1 base from V and 18 bases from J, with 13 bases between. Germline V lookup: CDR1 LNHNV, CDR2 YYDKDF (reference sequence). CDR3 sequence reads: CATSRGDRPTHF. In DNA form, the CDR3 reads TGTGCCACCAGCAGAGGGGACCGCCCGACCCACTTT.

At least ten counts were recorded for this clonotype. One end of the junction varies from germline; a read error may be responsible. CDR3 residues: CASSLGRSEDEQYF. Here the CDR3 DNA reads TGCGCCAGCAGTTTGGGAAGGTCGGAGGACGAGCAGTACTTC. The chain combines TRBV5-1 with TRBJ2-7; D is possibly TRBD2 (5 bases). Germline loops: CDR1 SGHRS, CDR2 YFSETQ. The CDR3 runs 14 residues.

The V and J genes are TRBV3-1 and TRBJ2-1, with 7 positions matching TRBD1. This CDR3 spans 15 amino acids. From germline, CDR1 is LGHDT and CDR2 YNNKEL (reference sequence). The V segment lost 3 bases and the J segment 0 bases; nucleotides outside the gene matches: 2. The CDR3 nucleotides read TGTGCCAGCAGCCACAGGGACAGCTCCTACAATGAGCAGTTCTTC. Residues: CASSHRDSSYNEQFF.

This clonotype occurred many times. V and J are TRBV28 and TRBJ1-6; the D is unclear. Germline V CDR1 and CDR2: MDHEN, SYDVKM. This CDR3 contains 13 residues. Trimming took off 7 bases at V and 5 bases at J, with 9 bases between the two ends. The CDR3 spells CASTPQHNSPLHF. The CDR3 nucleotides are TGTGCCAGCACCCCTCAGCATAATTCACCCCTCCACTTT.